These T cell receptor beta chains were read from a single sample in a study of T cells in Graves' hyperthyroidism and ophthalmopathy. TCRdb re-analysed the multiplex PCR reads in MiXCR, keeping a single row per CDR3 protein. The table has around 600,000 distinct CDR3 sequences, 45% seen once; the top ten hold less than 9.5%. The sequencing sample was made of peripheral blood or thyroid tissue (not recorded which). The receptor source for this set is an adult man with Graves' disease, either hyperthyroidism or ophthalmopathy (not recorded which). Both conserved end residues are part of each CDR3. D genes are given only for firm matches. Not all rows give a size; the values are once, few, many and, for expanded clones, a class.

NA,TRBV24-1,TRBJ2-5,12,NA,TGTGCTAGTTGGGCTATCCAAGAGACCCAGTACTTC,CASWAIQETQYF
few,TRBV7-6,TRBJ1-3,17,TRBD1,TGTGCCAGCAGCTTAGAGGGGACAGGGCGGTCTGGAAACACCATATATTTT,CASSLEGTGRSGNTIYF
NA,TRBV24-1,TRBJ2-5,15,NA,TGTGCCACCAGTGCATCCGGGACGGTCCAAGAGACCCAGTACTTC,CATSASGTVQETQYF
few,TRBV20-1,TRBJ1-4,17,NA,TGCAGTGCTAGGGAGCATGGGACGGGAGAACTTAATGAAAAACTGTTTTTT,CSAREHGTGELNEKLFF
many,TRBV24-1,TRBJ1-1,13,NA,TGTGCCACCAGTGACTGGGACACCACTGAAGCTTTCTTT,CATSDWDTTEAFF
many,TRBV15,TRBJ1-4,15,TRBD1,TGTGCCACCAGCAGAGTGACAGGGGGCAATCAAAAACTGTTTTTT,CATSRVTGGNQKLFF
NA,TRBV2,TRBJ1-2,14,NA,TGTGCCAGTAGTGAAATCCAGGGGAACTATGGCTACACCTTC,CASSEIQGNYGYTF
few,TRBV15,TRBJ2-3,14,NA,TGTGCCACCAGCAGACGTACGGAGGGCGATACGCAGTATTTT,CATSRRTEGDTQYF
many,TRBV29-1,TRBJ1-2,13,TRBD1,TGCAGCGTCCGCCGGGACAGTGACTATGGCTACACCTTC,CSVRRDSDYGYTF
NA,TRBV2,TRBJ1-2,14,NA,TGTGCCAGCAGTTACTCGGCAGGGCGTCGTGGCTACACCTTC,CASSYSAGRRGYTF
many,TRBV20-1,TRBJ2-5,13,TRBD1,TGCAGTGCTCCTCGACAGGGGCAAGAGACCCAGTACTTC,CSAPRQGQETQYF
NA,TRBV7-2,TRBJ1-2,15,NA,TGTGCCAGCAGCCAAGAAATAGGGGGATACTATGGCTACACCTTC,CASSQEIGGYYGYTF
NA,TRBV7-8,TRBJ2-7,14,NA,TGTGCCAGCAGAGATGATTGGGGGGACTACGAGCAGTACTTC,CASRDDWGDYEQYF
NA,TRBV29-1,TRBJ1-4,13,TRBD1,TGCAGCGTTGAAGGGACAGGGGATGAAAAACTGTTTTTT,CSVEGTGDEKLFF
NA,TRBV12-3/TRBV12-4,TRBJ1-4,14,TRBD1,TGTGCCAGCAGAACCGGGACAGGAGAGGAAAAACTGTTTTTT,CASRTGTGEEKLFF
NA,TRBV2,TRBJ2-7,13,TRBD2,TGTGCCAGCAGGGGACTAGCGGCCCTCGAGCAGTACTTC,CASRGLAALEQYF
NA,TRBV7-2,TRBJ2-7,15,NA,TGTGCCAGCAGCTTGCAGACACTAGGGGACTACGAGCAGTACTTC,CASSLQTLGDYEQYF
few,TRBV19,TRBJ2-5,14,NA,TGTGCCAGTAGTATAGACCCCCGTTCCGAGACCCAGTACTTC,CASSIDPRSETQYF
NA,TRBV6-5,TRBJ1-2,16,NA,TGTGCCAGCAGTTTCCTGGCCCGGCATGTTAACTATGGCTACACCTTC,CASSFLARHVNYGYTF
NA,TRBV20-1,TRBJ2-5,15,TRBD1,TGCAGTGCTACCCAGAGAACAGGGGGCTTGGAGACCCAGTACTTC,CSATQRTGGLETQYF
NA,TRBV7-2,TRBJ2-7,12,NA,TGTGCCAGCAGTTTTAGGTTTTACGAGCAGTACTTC,CASSFRFYEQYF
NA,TRBV7-9,TRBJ1-1,15,TRBD1,TGTGCCAGCAGCCCGCAACCGGACAGGGGTAATGCGGCTTTCTTT,CASSPQPDRGNAAFF
NA,TRBV2,TRBJ1-2,16,NA,TGTGCCAACAGTTTGGTGTTTGGGGCGGATTCCTATGGCTACACCTTC,CANSLVFGADSYGYTF
many,TRBV15,TRBJ1-5,17,NA,TGTGCCACCAGTCTGACTCTAGGCAGACCCAGGGGTCAGCCCCAGCATTTT,CATSLTLGRPRGQPQHF
NA,TRBV7-9,TRBJ2-7,14,NA,TGTGCCAGCAGCTTGCTACAGCCGGTCTACGAGCAGTACTTC,CASSLLQPVYEQYF
NA,TRBV2,TRBJ1-2,16,NA,TGTGCCAGCAGTGAAGCATCCCTCGACAGTAACTATGGCTACACCTTC,CASSEASLDSNYGYTF
few,TRBV6-5,TRBJ2-2,15,NA,TGTGCCAGCAGGCGGAGTAGCGGCCTCACCGGGGAGCTGTTTTTT,CASRRSSGLTGELFF